This TCR beta chain stems from a study of identical twins. Study-level points and caveats: Where beta out-of-frame sequences were concerned, excess twin sharing was weaker. The same donors were not followed; conclusions instead depended on cross-sectional statistical analysis. Beta clonotypes that were abundant in cord blood contained fewer insertions, a pattern absent from memory repertoires.

Template switching supplied a universal primer site; unique molecular identifiers were carried on the cDNA. TCRdb reprocessed the 5' RACE reads with MiXCR, giving one entry per CDR3 protein. The data contain about 250,000 distinct CDR3 sequences, 11% to 15% of them singletons. This clonotype was counted only a few times. Its target is unknown. V trimming: 5 bases; J trimming: 5 bases; junction bases outside the gene matches: 10. The CDR3 sequence is 15 residues long. Germline CDR1 is SGHTA and CDR2 is FQGNSA. The sequenced material came from memory (CD45RO+) T cells sorted from blood. The chain couples TRBV7-2 to TRBJ1-1; 8 nucleotides align to TRBD1. The origin of this receptor is a woman between 18 and 29 years old in good health. The CDR3 is CASSTNRGYKTEAFF. DNA of the CDR3: TGTGCCAGCAGCACCAACAGGGGGTATAAAACTGAAGCTTTCTTT.